One sample yielded the 17 T cell receptor beta chains listed below, sequenced in a study of human T cells and chemical hapten exposure. MiXCR, run by TCRdb on the RACE reads, gives a single entry per CDR3 protein. The data show more than 300,000 distinct CDR3 sequences, roughly 6% seen once. The sample's time point: pre-sensitization, week 0. Noted treatment: therapeutic diphenylcyclopropenone sensitization with weekly scalp DPC. The sample consisted of whole blood, taken in connection with sensitization to the hapten diphenylcyclopropenone (DPC). All receptors come from a young woman with alopecia areata. Some clones in this sample may be carry-over from other donors' samples.

This clonotype showed up many times. V usage is TRBV7-9 and J usage is TRBJ2-5; D is perhaps TRBD2 (6 bases). The V and J ends lost 2 bases and 3 bases respectively, with 16 bases between them. Germline V gives CDR1 SEHNR, CDR2 FQNEAQ (reference sequence). This CDR3 has 16 residues. The CDR3 nucleotides read TGTGCCAGCAGCTTAATGTCAACCCGGAGGGAAGAGACCCAGTACTTC. Translated: CASSLMSTRREETQYF.

This clonotype has more than one count but fewer than ten. V and J are TRBV5-1 and TRBJ2-7, with D unclear. The CDR3 totals 13 residues. The ends were cut back, 5 bases at V and 0 bases at J, with 9 bases in the middle. From germline, CDR1 is SGHRS and CDR2 YFSETQ. The CDR3 spells CASRGASSYEQYF. The CDR3 DNA reads as TGCGCCAGCAGGGGTGCGAGCTCCTACGAGCAGTACTTC.

This clonotype was counted a few times. This rearrangement joins TRBV5-1 to TRBJ1-2; a possible D gene is TRBD1 (5 bases). With 1 base removed from V and 4 bases from J, the gap between germline ends came to 14 bases. The CDR3 has 15 residues. The germline CDR1 and CDR2 sequences are SGHRS and YFSETQ. The CDR3 sequence: CASSLSPGTGYGYTF. The CDR3 DNA follows: TGCGCCAGCAGCTTGTCGCCCGGGACCGGCTATGGCTACACCTTC. Filled out from reference TRBV5-1 and TRBJ1-2, the complete variable domain reads KAGVTQTPRYLIKTRGQQVTLSCSPISGHRSVSWYQQTPGQGLQFLFEYFSETQRNKGNFPGRFSGRQFSNSRSEMNVSTLELGDSALYLCASSLSPGTGYGYTFGSGTRLTVV.

This clonotype was seen many times. The chain uses TRBV6-1 and TRBJ1-2, with 9 nucleotides matching TRBD1. CDR1 and CDR2 from the germline V gene are MNHNS and SASEGT. CDR3 size: 13 residues. The ends lost 5 bases at V and 7 bases at J; junction bases unmatched: 5. The CDR3 protein is CASSPTGGSGYTF. The CDR3 DNA sequence: TGTGCCAGCAGTCCCACAGGGGGCTCTGGCTACACCTTC.

This clonotype was detected only a few times. This chain links TRBV24-1 with TRBJ2-3; a weak D match, TRBD2 (5 bases). V was shortened by 8 bases and J by 0 bases, with 14 bases between the two germline ends. Germline lookup yields CDR1 KGHDR and CDR2 SFDVKD. CDR3 length: 15 residues. As DNA, the CDR3 is TGTGCCACCATTGGGTCCTCGGGGAGCACAGATACGCAGTATTTT. This sequence encodes CATIGSSGSTDTQYF.

A note on this clonotype: This may stem from a read error, because a much larger clone lies one nucleotide away. Because the CDR3 is missing its conserved closing phenylalanine or tryptophan, this is likely a read error. J is TRBJ1-2 and V is TRBV3-1; unclear D gene. Germline V gene sequence: CDR1 LGHDT, CDR2 YNNKEL (reference sequence). This CDR3 contains 15 residues. Trimming stripped 1 base from V and 8 bases from J, with 17 bases between. The CDR3 loop is CASSQVPGGMGGYTY. Here the CDR3 DNA reads TGTGCCAGCAGCCAAGTCCCGGGAGGGATGGGAGGCTACACCTAC.

This clonotype was seen repeatedly, ten times or more. The J gene is TRBJ1-6, the V gene TRBV7-2; 7 nucleotides match TRBD1. Trimming at V came to 5 bases and at J to 8 bases, leaving 9 bases not matched to a gene. The CDR3 is 15 amino acids. Germline assignment: CDR1 SGHTA and CDR2 FQGNSA. CDR3 loop: CASSEIRDRHSPLHF. DNA for the CDR3: TGTGCCAGCAGCGAGATCCGGGACAGACATTCACCCCTCCACTTT.

This chain connects TRBV6-5 to TRBJ2-7, with D tentatively TRBD1 (5 bases). CDR3 length equals 13 residues. V gave up 2 bases and J gave up 2 bases, with 7 bases separating them. CDR1 and CDR2 from the germline V gene are MNHEY and SVGAGI. The CDR3 sequence: CASSYTRAYEQYF. The CDR3, as DNA: TGTGCCAGCAGTTACACCAGGGCCTACGAGCAGTACTTC.

The J gene is TRBJ1-4, the V gene TRBV20-1; D gene uncertain. Trimming took 6 bases from V and 8 from J, leaving 13 bases between them. Germline lookup yields CDR1 DFQATT and CDR2 SNEGSKA (reference sequence). The CDR3 contains 12 residues. The CDR3 sequence is CSAGKGGEKLFF. The CDR3 DNA is TGCAGTGCCGGCAAGGGCGGAGAAAAACTGTTTTTT.

This clonotype was seen many times. The rearrangement joins TRBV7-2 to TRBJ2-5; TRBD2 matches at 9 bases. Germline V gene sequence: CDR1 SGHTA, CDR2 FQGNSA. V lost 6 bases, J lost 4 bases, and 9 bases stayed unmatched. The CDR3 sequence is 15 residues long. The CDR3 DNA reads as TGTGCCAGCAGACCGCCCGCGGGGGGGCCAGAGACCCAGTACTTC. Protein sequence: CASRPPAGGPETQYF.

This clonotype was picked up many times. This chain joins TRBV10-3 and TRBJ1-1, with 10 nucleotides matching TRBD1. The CDR3 is 14 amino acids. Losses at the gene ends were 9 bases for V and 2 bases for J; bases not matched to a gene: 6. Germline assignment: CDR1 ENHRY and CDR2 SYGVKD. The CDR3 DNA reads TGTGCCATGCGAGAGACAGGGGGCAACACTGAAGCTTTCTTT. Protein product: CAMRETGGNTEAFF.

The table lists this clonotype with a few counts. The chain has TRBV27 and TRBJ2-5; 9 bases are a match to TRBD2. The CDR3 loop spans 15 amino acids. Trimming at V came to 11 bases and at J to 0 bases, leaving 10 bases not matched to a gene. The germline gives CDR1 MNHEY, CDR2 SMNVEV (reference sequence). The CDR3 DNA is TGTGCCTCTCGGGCTAGCGGGGCCTACCAAGAGACCCAGTACTTC. Amino acid sequence: CASRASGAYQETQYF.

J is TRBJ2-6 and V is TRBV19; TRBD1 matches at 8 bases. The CDR3 covers 17 residues. V dropped 3 bases and J dropped 2; count of bases not matched to a gene: 6. Germline CDR1 and CDR2: LNHDA and SQIVND (reference sequence). This chain's CDR3 is CASSILQGAPGANVLTF. CDR3 coding DNA: TGTGCCAGTAGTATCTTGCAGGGGGCGCCTGGGGCCAACGTCCTGACTTTC.

This clonotype was seen many times. The rearrangement uses TRBV6-2 or TRBV6-3 and TRBJ1-5; 7 positions agree with TRBD1. The germline CDR1 and CDR2 sequences are MNHEY and SVGEGT. The V and J ends lost 0 bases and 10 bases, in that order; junction bases with no gene match: 15. This CDR3 has 17 residues. The CDR3 loop is CASSYSFVEQGFPPQHF. Written as DNA, the CDR3 is TGTGCCAGCAGTTACTCTTTTGTCGAACAGGGGTTTCCCCCCCAGCATTTT.

This chain connects TRBV12-3 or TRBV12-4 to TRBJ2-1, with 7 bases identical to TRBD1. There are 20 residues in the CDR3. Unmatched junction bases numbered 20, after V lost 6 bases and J lost 0 bases. The CDR3: CASRSYRDSSQELSYNEQFF. DNA for the CDR3: TGTGCCAGCAGATCTTACCGGGACAGCAGCCAGGAACTCTCCTACAATGAGCAGTTCTTC.

V gene TRBV7-2 combines with J gene TRBJ2-3, with 8 nucleotides matching TRBD2. Germline trimming cut 2 bases from V and 6 bases from J; bases unmatched to any gene: 4. From germline, CDR1 is SGHTA and CDR2 FQGNSA. This CDR3 has 14 residues. The CDR3 DNA is TGTGCCAGCAGCTTACGGACTAGCAGCGATACGCAGTATTTT. Its protein product is CASSLRTSSDTQYF.

This clonotype was seen a few times. V gene TRBV6-5 combines with J gene TRBJ2-7; D is unclear. Between the trimmed V and J ends, which lost 0 bases and 3 bases, there was a span of 15 bases. This CDR3 spans 16 amino acids. The germline V gene has CDR1 MNHEY and CDR2 SVGAGI. CDR3 sequence reads: CASSYSRDLTFYEQYF. In DNA, the CDR3 is TGTGCCAGCAGTTACTCCCGAGACTTAACGTTCTACGAGCAGTACTTC.